This note documents a single T cell receptor (beta chain) sequence. This sample is part of a study of blood T cell repertoires in COVID-19. Study at large: The cDNA or gDNA used as material had been derived from T cells, B-cell-depleted T cells, or PBMCs.

Per the authors' pipeline: How many nucleated cells were present was estimated from reference gene primer amplification. Clones were sequenced by immunoSEQ multiplex PCR, and TCRdb holds only the in-frame ones, with some missing. V, J and clone size are taken as reported in that table, and D and trimming were inferred from the DNA itself. The sample includes some 160,000 clones, about 85% of them seen just once. The V gene's germline CDR1 is SEHNR and CDR2 FQNEAQ (reference sequence). CDR3 length: 18 residues. The V segment lost 3 bases and the J segment 1 base; nucleotides outside the gene matches: 14.

V is TRBV7-9 and J is TRBJ1-1, with 7 positions matching TRBD1. Sequenced sample: peripheral blood. This receptor was obtained from a man between 65 and 85 years old who had recovered from COVID-19. DNA for the CDR3: TGTGCCAGCAGCTTTCCCTGGACAGGTCGAAGGCCGAACACTGAAGCTTTCTTT. Protein: CASSFPWTGRRPNTEAFF.